These 28 T cell receptor beta chains originate from one sample sequenced in a study of T-cell reconstitution after alpha-beta-depleted transplantation in children. A TCRbeta library incorporating unique molecular identifiers was prepared. Using its own MiXCR run on the PCR reads, TCRdb lists one record per CDR3 protein. There are around 450,000 distinct CDR3 sequences in the sample; about 10% occur only once, and approximately 2% lies in the top ten. This specimen consisted of PBMCs, obtained before TCRalphabeta/CD19-depleted stem cell transplant. Source of these receptors: a child aged 2-15 years with inherited bone marrow failure, due to receive a stem cell transplant.

At least ten counts were recorded for this clonotype. CDR3 residues: CASSPSGETQYF. In DNA form, the CDR3 reads TGTGCCAGCTCACCCTCAGGGGAGACCCAGTACTTC. The chain links TRBV18 to TRBJ2-5; maybe TRBD1 (5 bases). The CDR3 consists of 12 residues. Between the trimmed V and J ends, which lost 3 bases and 5 bases, there was a span of 7 bases. Germline CDR1 reads KGHSH; CDR2 reads LQKENI.

This clonotype was counted many times. The chain has TRBV10-3 and TRBJ1-5; TRBD1 matches at 12 bases. V lost 9 bases to trimming and J lost 9 bases; unmatched junction nucleotides: 9. The CDR3 has 14 amino acids. Per the germline V gene, CDR1 is ENHRY and CDR2 is SYGVKD. The CDR3 nucleotides read TGTGCCATAGCCGGGACAGGGGGCTTCCCGCCCCAGCATTTT. This sequence encodes CAIAGTGGFPPQHF.

The chain uses TRBV5-6 and TRBJ2-5, with TRBD1 matching 9 bases. Germline trimming cut 3 bases from V and 1 base from J; bases unmatched to any gene: 4. CDR3 length: 15 residues. CDR1 and CDR2 (germline): SGHDT, YYEEEE. CDR3 sequence reads: CASSSQTGGQETQYF. The DNA for the CDR3 is TGTGCCAGCAGCTCTCAGACAGGGGGCCAAGAGACCCAGTACTTC.

This clonotype occurred many times. V and J are TRBV7-2 and TRBJ2-5; D is unclear. In germline, CDR1 is SGHTA, CDR2 FQGNSA. The V and J ends lost 5 bases and 5 bases respectively, with 12 bases between them. This CDR3 has 13 amino acids. The CDR3 DNA sequence: TGTGCCAGCAGCCCAGAGTGGCTGGAGACCCAGTACTTC. It specifies CASSPEWLETQYF.

This clonotype has at least ten counts. This sequence joins TRBV20-1 and TRBJ1-4; D unclear. V was clipped by 1 base and J by 0 bases, with 3 bases between them. This CDR3 is built from 13 residues. Germline CDR1 DFQATT, CDR2 SNEGSKA (reference sequence). The CDR3 DNA reads as TGCAGTGCTAGAGTCGCAACTAATGAAAAACTGTTTTTT. Amino acid sequence: CSARVATNEKLFF.

V usage is TRBV7-9 and J usage is TRBJ2-3; 8 nucleotides agree with TRBD1. J gave up 5 bases and V 2 bases, and 6 bases lay outside the gene matches. Per the germline V gene, CDR1 is SEHNR and CDR2 is FQNEAQ (reference sequence). The CDR3 is made up of 15 amino acids. CDR3 DNA: TGTGCCAGCAGCTTACAGGGGGCGCGAGGAGATACGCAGTATTTT. Encoded protein: CASSLQGARGDTQYF.

This clonotype was counted many times. The chain is built from TRBV12-3 or TRBV12-4 and TRBJ2-1; D is undetermined. Between the trimmed V and J ends, which lost 5 bases and 10 bases, there was a span of 9 bases. CDR3 length: 11 residues. The CDR3, as DNA: TGTGCCAGCAGTACCCCGCTAGAGCAGTTCTTC. This translates into CASSTPLEQFF.

This clonotype was seen at least ten times. V and J are TRBV7-2 and TRBJ1-4; TRBD1 matches 11 bases. Germline CDR1 and CDR2: SGHTA and FQGNSA. Trimming cost V 3 bases and J 6 bases; bases outside gene matches: 0. The CDR3 covers 14 residues. In DNA, the CDR3 is TGTGCCAGCAGCTTGGACAGGGGGCATGAAAAACTGTTTTTT. It specifies CASSLDRGHEKLFF.

With regard to this clonotype: A clone one base away is much larger, so this may be a read error. This chain joins TRBV27 and TRBJ2-3; 12 nucleotides align to TRBD2. CDR3 size: 16 residues. V gave up 2 bases and J gave up 6 bases; unmatched junction bases: 6. Germline values: CDR1 MNHEY, CDR2 SMNVEV (reference sequence). Here the CDR3 reads CASSLLLAGGMDTQYF. The CDR3 bases are TGTGCCAGCAGTTTACTACTAGCGGGAGGCATGGATACGCAGTATTTT.

This clonotype showed up many times. The chain combines TRBV20-1 with TRBJ2-5, with D tentatively TRBD2 (6 bases). The CDR3 covers 15 residues. Germline lookup yields CDR1 DFQATT and CDR2 SNEGSKA (reference sequence). The V end was cut by 3 bases, the J end by 5 bases, with 19 bases between. Here the CDR3 reads CSARGYRRAGETQYF. CDR3 sequence (DNA): TGCAGTGCTAGGGGATATCGGAGGGCCGGGGAGACCCAGTACTTC.

This clonotype was detected ten times or more. The chain's CDR3 is CSARRRTGGLYNEQFF. CDR3 DNA sequence: TGCAGTGCTAGACGACGGACAGGGGGCCTATACAATGAGCAGTTCTTC. The chain couples TRBV20-1 to TRBJ2-1; 11 bases map to TRBD1. CDR3 size: 16 residues. After removal of 2 bases from V and 4 bases from J, the junction contained 7 bases not matched to a gene. The germline V gene has CDR1 DFQATT and CDR2 SNEGSKA (reference sequence).

This clonotype has a count of ten or more. The rearrangement uses TRBV2 and TRBJ2-1, with D uncertain. CDR3 length equals 17 residues. The germline V gene has CDR1 SNHLY and CDR2 FYNNEI. Trimming took off 5 bases at V and 0 bases at J, with 17 bases between the two ends. The CDR3: CASSRLVGISSYNEQFF. DNA for the CDR3: TGTGCCAGCAGTCGGCTAGTGGGGATCAGCTCCTACAATGAGCAGTTCTTC.

The chain recombines TRBV5-1 with TRBJ1-1; TRBD1 agrees at 8 bases. V shed 3 bases, J shed 2 bases, and the junction held 3 bases outside the gene matches. The CDR3 covers 14 residues. CDR1 and CDR2 (germline): SGHRS, YFSETQ. The CDR3 DNA follows: TGCGCCAGCAGCTCGACAGGGGTTAACACTGAAGCTTTCTTT. Its translation is CASSSTGVNTEAFF.

This clonotype was counted at least ten times. The chain employs TRBV25-1 and TRBJ2-1; maybe TRBD2 (5 bases). The CDR3 is made up of 14 amino acids. V shed 8 bases and J shed 3 bases, with 14 bases lying between them. Germline CDR1 is MGHDK and CDR2 is SYGVNS. The CDR3 loop is CASVQAEFYNEQFF. DNA of the CDR3: TGTGCCAGCGTCCAAGCGGAGTTCTACAATGAGCAGTTCTTC.

The table lists this clonotype with many counts. V usage is TRBV9 and J usage is TRBJ2-1, with D maybe TRBD2 (6 bases). This CDR3 is built from 15 residues. Germline CDR1 is SGDLS and CDR2 is YYNGEE. Trimming took off 0 bases at V and 4 bases at J, with 11 bases between the two ends. CDR3 protein: CASSVGGNRYNEQFF. In DNA, the CDR3 is TGTGCCAGCAGCGTAGGCGGGAACCGATACAATGAGCAGTTCTTC.

The chain is built from TRBV12-3 or TRBV12-4 and TRBJ1-3, with D possibly being TRBD1 (6 bases). The CDR3 extends over 16 amino acids. V gave up 11 bases and J gave up 1 base, with 21 bases separating them. The CDR3 DNA reads TGTGCCTGCACCGTACTCAGGGGAACTTCTGGAAACACCATATATTTT. It is translated as CACTVLRGTSGNTIYF.

This clonotype was seen many times. This chain links TRBV7-8 with TRBJ2-3, with TRBD2 matching over 11 bases. In germline, CDR1 is SGHVS, CDR2 FQNEAQ. The CDR3 sequence is 15 residues long. V lost 4 bases and J lost 5; bases outside the gene matches: 5. The CDR3 DNA follows: TGTGCCAGCAGCTCTCAACTAGCGGGAGTAGATACGCAGTATTTT. Translating gives CASSSQLAGVDTQYF.

Many counts were recorded for this clonotype. V is TRBV19 and J is TRBJ2-1; D not certain. This CDR3 region has 14 residues. Per the germline V gene, CDR1 is LNHDA and CDR2 is SQIVND (reference sequence). Trimming removed 0 bases at V and 9 bases at J, with 12 bases between. CDR3 sequence reads: CASSIDFGRGEQFF. CDR3 nucleotides: TGTGCCAGTAGTATAGATTTTGGGCGTGGTGAGCAGTTCTTC.

This clonotype was recorded at least ten times. This rearrangement joins TRBV30 to TRBJ2-2; no definite D call. V was pared by 4 bases and J by 4 bases, with 4 bases between. CDR1 GTSNPN and CDR2 SVGIG come from the germline V gene (reference sequence). CDR3 length: 11 amino acids. CDR3 in DNA: TGTGCCTGGACGGTCACCGGGGAGCTGTTTTTT. Protein sequence: CAWTVTGELFF.

This clonotype was seen repeatedly, ten times or more. V usage is TRBV12-3 or TRBV12-4 and J usage is TRBJ1-5; 8 nucleotides agree with TRBD1. With 5 bases clipped from V and 7 bases from J, the junction kept 7 bases outside the gene matches. The CDR3 is made up of 14 amino acids. The CDR3 sequence is CASSPGTGGQPQHF. Written as DNA, the CDR3 is TGTGCCAGCAGTCCTGGGACAGGAGGGCAGCCCCAGCATTTT.

Ten or more counts support this clonotype. The V call is TRBV7-2, the J call TRBJ2-1, with D uncertain. V shed 6 bases and J shed 0 bases, with 6 bases lying between them. Germline V gives CDR1 SGHTA, CDR2 FQGNSA. The CDR3 has 13 residues. Here the CDR3 reads CASRRSSYNEQFF. CDR3 in DNA: TGTGCCAGCAGGCGTAGCTCCTACAATGAGCAGTTCTTC.

This clonotype was seen ten or more times. The CDR3 sequence: CASSSAGPSYEQYF. The CDR3 nucleotides read TGTGCCAGCAGCTCAGCGGGACCCTCCTACGAGCAGTACTTC. The J gene is TRBJ2-7, the V gene TRBV7-2, with TRBD2 identical over 7 bases. Losses at the gene ends were 4 bases for V and 0 bases for J; bases not matched to a gene: 3. This CDR3 spans 14 amino acids. Germline CDR1 is SGHTA and CDR2 is FQGNSA. Full variable domain (outside the CDR3, taken from reference TRBV7-2 and TRBJ2-7): GAGVSQSPSNKVTEKGKDVELRCDPISGHTALYWYRQSLGQGLEFLIYFQGNSAPDKSGLPSDRFSAERTGGSVSTLTIQRTQQEDSAVYLCASSSAGPSYEQYFGPGTRLTVT.

This clonotype was found many times. V usage is TRBV25-1 and J usage is TRBJ2-7, with D possibly called TRBD1 or TRBD2 (5 bases each). This CDR3 is built from 14 residues. V gave up 1 base and J gave up 3 bases, with 10 bases separating them. Germline values: CDR1 MGHDK, CDR2 SYGVNS. DNA of the CDR3: TGTGCCAGCAGTGAATTCGGGGCCCTCTACGAGCAGTACTTC. Protein product: CASSEFGALYEQYF.

This clonotype has a handful of counts. The chain joins TRBV7-2 to TRBJ2-5, with D uncertain. Deletions cut 3 bases from V and 4 bases from J, with 9 bases between. Germline CDR1 and CDR2: SGHTA and FQGNSA. This CDR3 spans 13 amino acids. The CDR3 coding sequence is TGTGCCAGCAGCTTTCCCCAAAGAGAGACCCAGTACTTC. Translating it yields CASSFPQRETQYF.

Many counts were recorded for this clonotype. The gene calls are TRBV20-1 and TRBJ2-5; D is undetermined. Germline assignment: CDR1 DFQATT and CDR2 SNEGSKA (reference sequence). The CDR3 loop spans 14 amino acids. V lost 2 bases to trimming and J lost 5 bases, with 15 bases between them. The CDR3 sequence is CSARSYLSLETQYF. In nucleotides, the CDR3 is TGCAGTGCTAGATCCTATCTAAGTTTGGAGACCCAGTACTTC.

This clonotype appeared many times. As DNA, the CDR3 is TGTGCCAGCAGCCCGGGGCGTAACAATGAGCAGTTCTTC. Translation: CASSPGRNNEQFF. The rearrangement links TRBV7-2 to TRBJ2-1, with D possibly called TRBD1 or TRBD2 (5 bases each). Looked up from germline, CDR1 is SGHTA and CDR2 is FQGNSA. This CDR3 has 13 residues. V lost 5 bases, J lost 5 bases, and 10 bases lay in between.

V is TRBV27 and J is TRBJ2-1; 7 nucleotides agree with TRBD2. The CDR3 is 15 residues long. V trimming: 8 bases; J trimming: 3 bases; junction bases outside the gene matches: 10. Germline CDR1 reads MNHEY; CDR2 reads SMNVEV (reference sequence). As DNA, the CDR3 is TGTGCCAGCGGGGTTGCGGGAGCGGGCTACAATGAGCAGTTCTTC. Protein product: CASGVAGAGYNEQFF.

This clonotype has more than one count but fewer than ten. The rearrangement links TRBV27 to TRBJ2-7, with TRBD2 matching over 11 bases. Germline-derived CDR1 and CDR2 are MNHEY and SMNVEV (reference sequence). The CDR3 has 16 amino acids. Trimming removed 2 bases from V and 2 bases from J; junction bases left unmatched: 5. The CDR3 loop is CASSLGLAGGTYEQYF. CDR3 sequence (DNA): TGTGCCAGCAGTTTAGGCCTAGCGGGAGGTACCTACGAGCAGTACTTC.